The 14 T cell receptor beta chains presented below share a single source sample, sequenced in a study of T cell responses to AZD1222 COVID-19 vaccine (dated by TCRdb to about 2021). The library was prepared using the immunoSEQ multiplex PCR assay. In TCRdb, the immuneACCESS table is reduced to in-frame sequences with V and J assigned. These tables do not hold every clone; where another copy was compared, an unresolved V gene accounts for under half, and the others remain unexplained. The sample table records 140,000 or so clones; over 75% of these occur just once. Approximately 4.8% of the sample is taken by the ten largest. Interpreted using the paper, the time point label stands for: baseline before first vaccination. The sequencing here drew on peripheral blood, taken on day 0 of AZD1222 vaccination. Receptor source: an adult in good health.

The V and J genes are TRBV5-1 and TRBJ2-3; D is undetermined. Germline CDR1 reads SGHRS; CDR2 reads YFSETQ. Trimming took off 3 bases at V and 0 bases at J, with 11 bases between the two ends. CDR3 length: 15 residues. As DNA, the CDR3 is TGCGCCAGCAGCTCGGTGCTAACTAGCACAGATACGCAGTATTTT. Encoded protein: CASSSVLTSTDTQYF.

The CDR3 protein is CASSDSRTSGGWDTQYF. CDR3 nucleotides: TGCGCCAGCAGCGATTCGCGGACTAGCGGGGGTTGGGATACGCAGTATTTT. The gene calls are TRBV4-1 and TRBJ2-3; 13 bases agree with TRBD2. The CDR3 totals 17 residues. In germline, CDR1 is MGHRA, CDR2 YSYEKL. Losses at the gene ends were 5 bases for V and 6 bases for J; bases not matched to a gene: 11.

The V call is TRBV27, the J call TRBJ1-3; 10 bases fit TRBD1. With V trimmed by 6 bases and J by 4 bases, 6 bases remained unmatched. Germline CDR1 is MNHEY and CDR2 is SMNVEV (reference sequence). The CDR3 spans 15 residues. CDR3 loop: CASRATGGWGNTIYF. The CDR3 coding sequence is TGTGCCAGCAGGGCGACAGGGGGCTGGGGAAACACCATATATTTT.

CDR3 sequence: CATSALDWQVEKLFF. In DNA, the CDR3 is TGTGCCACCAGTGCCCTGGACTGGCAGGTGGAAAAACTGTTTTTT. This chain connects TRBV24-1 to TRBJ1-4; D is unclear. The CDR3 loop spans 15 amino acids. Trimming removed 5 bases from V and 8 bases from J, with 17 bases in between. CDR1 is KGHDR and CDR2 is SFDVKD in the germline V gene.

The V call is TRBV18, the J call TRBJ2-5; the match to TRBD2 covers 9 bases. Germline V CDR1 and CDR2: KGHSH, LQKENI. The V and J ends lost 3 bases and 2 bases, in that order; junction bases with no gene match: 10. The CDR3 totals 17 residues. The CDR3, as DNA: TGTGCCAGCTCACCTCGAATAGCGGGAGAGGGACAAGAGACCCAGTACTTC. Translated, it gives CASSPRIAGEGQETQYF. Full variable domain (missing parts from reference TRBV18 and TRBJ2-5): NAGVMQNPRHLVRRRGQEARLRCSPMKGHSHVYWYRQLPEEGLKFMVYLQKENIIDESGMPKERFSAEFPKEGPSILRIQQVVRGDSAAYFCASSPRIAGEGQETQYFGPGTRLLVL.

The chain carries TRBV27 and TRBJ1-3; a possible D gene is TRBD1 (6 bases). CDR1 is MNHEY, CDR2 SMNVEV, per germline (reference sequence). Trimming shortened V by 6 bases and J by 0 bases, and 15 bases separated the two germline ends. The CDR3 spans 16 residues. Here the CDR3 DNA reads TGTGCCAGCAGGGGGGGGCTCTCGAGCTCTGGAAACACCATATATTTT. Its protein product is CASRGGLSSSGNTIYF.

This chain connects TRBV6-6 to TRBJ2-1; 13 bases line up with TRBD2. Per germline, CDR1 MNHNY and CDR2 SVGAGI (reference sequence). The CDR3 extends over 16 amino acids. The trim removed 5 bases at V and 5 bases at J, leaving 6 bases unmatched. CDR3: CASSAPGLAGDNEQFF. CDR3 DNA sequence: TGTGCCAGCAGTGCCCCCGGACTAGCGGGGGACAATGAGCAGTTCTTC.

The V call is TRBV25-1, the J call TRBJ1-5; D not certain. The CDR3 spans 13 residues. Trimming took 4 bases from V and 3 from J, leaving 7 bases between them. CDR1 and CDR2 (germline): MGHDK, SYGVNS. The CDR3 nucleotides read TGTGCCAGCAGTGTAAGTCTCAATCAGCCCCAGCATTTT. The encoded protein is CASSVSLNQPQHF.

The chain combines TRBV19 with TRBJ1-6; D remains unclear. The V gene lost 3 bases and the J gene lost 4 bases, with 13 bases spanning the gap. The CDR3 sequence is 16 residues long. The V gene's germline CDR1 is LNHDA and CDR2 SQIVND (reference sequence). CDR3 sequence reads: CASSMRTLRYNSPLHF. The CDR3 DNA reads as TGTGCCAGTAGTATGAGAACCCTGCGGTATAATTCACCCCTCCACTTT.

In nucleotides, the CDR3 is TGTGCCAGCAGTGAACTGAGCGGGGGGGCGAATGAGCAGTTCTTC. Translated: CASSELSGGANEQFF. This chain joins TRBV6-1 and TRBJ2-1, with TRBD2 matching over 10 bases. Unmatched junction bases numbered 5, after V lost 2 bases and J lost 7 bases. This CDR3 has 15 amino acids. In germline, CDR1 is MNHNS, CDR2 SASEGT.

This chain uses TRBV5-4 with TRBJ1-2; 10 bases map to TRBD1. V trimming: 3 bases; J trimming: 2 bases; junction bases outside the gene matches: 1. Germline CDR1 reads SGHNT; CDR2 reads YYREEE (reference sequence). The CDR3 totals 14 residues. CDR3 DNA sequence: TGTGCCAGCAGCTGGGACAGGGGAAACTATGGCTACACCTTC. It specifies CASSWDRGNYGYTF. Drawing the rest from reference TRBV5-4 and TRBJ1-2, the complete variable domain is ETGVTQSPTHLIKTRGQQVTLRCSSQSGHNTVSWYQQALGQGPQFIFQYYREEENGRGNFPPRFSGLQFPNYSSELNVNALELDDSALYLCASSWDRGNYGYTFGSGTRLTVV.

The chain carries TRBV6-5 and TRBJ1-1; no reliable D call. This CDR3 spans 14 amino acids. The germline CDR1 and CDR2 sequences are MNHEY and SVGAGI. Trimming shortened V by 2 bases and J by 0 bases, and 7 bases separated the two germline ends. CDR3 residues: CASSYTEMNTEAFF. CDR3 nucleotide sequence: TGTGCCAGCAGTTACACAGAAATGAACACTGAAGCTTTCTTT.

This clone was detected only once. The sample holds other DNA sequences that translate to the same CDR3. CDR3 in DNA: TGTGCCAGCAGCTTGGAGGGGTATGGCTACACCTTC. It is translated as CASSLEGYGYTF. The genes are TRBV5-4 and TRBJ1-2, with TRBD1 as a possible D gene (5 bases). Germline values: CDR1 SGHNT, CDR2 YYREEE (reference sequence). CDR3 length: 12 amino acids. V lost 0 bases, J lost 5 bases, and 5 bases lay in between.

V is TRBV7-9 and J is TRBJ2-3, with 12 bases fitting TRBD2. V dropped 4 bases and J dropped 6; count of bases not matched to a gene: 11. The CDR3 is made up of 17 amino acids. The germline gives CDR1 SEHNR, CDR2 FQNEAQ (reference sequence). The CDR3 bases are TGTGCCAGCAGCTCAAGCCTAGCGGGGGGGCCCATGGATACGCAGTATTTT. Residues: CASSSSLAGGPMDTQYF.